These 14 T cell receptor beta chains share one sample of origin, sequenced in a study of shared clonotypes between healthy human individuals. Assay: immunoSEQ multiplex PCR; the TCRdb copy retains only in-frame clones and omits some. The table has hundreds of thousands of clones, 95% to 98% seen once. Naive CD8 cells comprised CD45RO-negative, CCR7-positively selected cells, excluding terminally differentiated effector memory CD45RA+ cells. The specimen was naive CD8+ T cells sorted from blood. Receptor source: a man aged 30 to 45 in good health.

This rearrangement joins TRBV6-6 to TRBJ2-7; the D is unclear. V was pared by 0 bases and J by 5 bases, with 14 bases between. The germline V gene has CDR1 MNHNY and CDR2 SVGAGI (reference sequence). CDR3 length: 15 residues. This chain's CDR3 is CASSYSMQGPNEQYF. The CDR3 coding sequence is TGTGCCAGCAGTTACTCGATGCAAGGGCCCAACGAGCAGTACTTC.

The chain combines TRBV9 with TRBJ2-1; 7 positions agree with TRBD1. The CDR3 runs 19 residues. Germline V gene sequence: CDR1 SGDLS, CDR2 YYNGEE. V shed 4 bases and J 0 bases; nucleotides not matched to a gene: 16. DNA for the CDR3: TGTGCCAGCAGCTCTCGGACAGGACAGAATTCCAGCTCCTACAATGAGCAGTTCTTC. Protein: CASSSRTGQNSSSYNEQFF.

CDR3 amino acids: CASSASGTVGDTQYF. The CDR3, as DNA: TGTGCCAGCAGCGCCAGCGGGACCGTGGGAGATACGCAGTATTTT. This sequence joins TRBV9 and TRBJ2-3; 7 positions match TRBD2. The length of the CDR3 is 15 residues. CDR1 and CDR2 (germline): SGDLS, YYNGEE. J was trimmed by 5 bases and V by 3 bases; bases with no gene match: 9.

V usage is TRBV6-5 and J usage is TRBJ1-1, with D possibly matching TRBD1 (6 bases). CDR3 length: 13 residues. V lost 2 bases, J lost 6 bases, and 10 bases lay in between. Germline V CDR1 and CDR2: MNHEY, SVGAGI. CDR3: CASSYGGLAEAFF. CDR3 DNA sequence: TGTGCCAGCAGTTACGGGGGGCTAGCTGAAGCTTTCTTT.

CDR3 in DNA: TGTGCCACCACGAGCGAGTCCTACGAGCAGTACTTC. It is translated as CATTSESYEQYF. V is TRBV7-9 and J is TRBJ2-7; D is uncertain. Trimming shortened V by 10 bases and J by 1 base, and 11 bases separated the two germline ends. CDR3 length: 12 amino acids. CDR1 and CDR2 from the germline V gene are SEHNR and FQNEAQ (reference sequence).

J is TRBJ2-3 and V is TRBV10-3, with D possibly TRBD2 on 5 matching bases. CDR1 and CDR2 from the germline V gene are ENHRY and SYGVKD. The CDR3 sequence is 18 residues long. The V and J ends lost 0 bases and 2 bases respectively, with 18 bases between them. The CDR3 DNA is TGTGCCATCAGTGAGTCACCCGGAAGTGAGCGGCTCACAGATACGCAGTATTTT. Amino acid sequence: CAISESPGSERLTDTQYF.

The chain joins TRBV6-6 to TRBJ1-3, with 7 positions matching TRBD1. This CDR3 is built from 14 residues. In germline, CDR1 is MNHNY, CDR2 SVGAGI (reference sequence). Trimming took 7 bases from V and 4 from J; bases not matched to a gene: 7. CDR3: CASTEQGMGNTIYF. The CDR3 coding sequence is TGTGCCAGCACCGAACAGGGGATGGGAAACACCATATATTTT.

This clone has just one count. CDR3 nucleotide sequence: TGTGCCTTCGATACGGGGACTAGCGGGCACTGCTACGAGCAGTACTTC. It is translated as CAFDTGTSGHCYEQYF. The V gene is TRBV14, the J gene TRBJ2-7, with TRBD2 matching 12 bases. The germline CDR1 and CDR2 sequences are SGHDN and FVKESK. V lost 11 bases to trimming and J lost 3 bases; unmatched junction nucleotides: 14. The CDR3 extends over 16 amino acids.

V gene TRBV29-1 combines with J gene TRBJ2-7; the match to TRBD2 covers 8 bases. Germline V gene data show CDR1 as SQVTM and CDR2 as ANQGSEA. This CDR3 has 15 amino acids. J lost 2 bases, V lost 7 bases, and 13 bases had no gene match. The CDR3 DNA follows: TGCAGCGCCCGGCCCACTAGCGGAAATACCTACGAGCAGTACTTC. The encoded protein is CSARPTSGNTYEQYF.

The chain couples TRBV4-1 to TRBJ2-2; D call uncertain. Deletions cut 5 bases from V and 4 bases from J, with 8 bases between. CDR1 is MGHRA and CDR2 is YSYEKL in the germline V gene. CDR3 length: 13 residues. The CDR3 sequence is CASSGERTGELFF. As DNA, the CDR3 is TGCGCCAGCAGCGGAGAGCGCACCGGGGAGCTGTTTTTT.

The chain uses TRBV18 and TRBJ2-2, with D perhaps given as TRBD1 or TRBD2 (5 bases each). The CDR3 consists of 16 residues. In germline, CDR1 is KGHSH, CDR2 LQKENI. With 6 bases removed from V and 2 bases from J, the gap between germline ends came to 16 bases. This chain's CDR3 is CASSPQRDGNTGELFF. CDR3 coding DNA: TGTGCCAGCTCCCCGCAACGGGACGGTAACACCGGGGAGCTGTTTTTT.

The chain links TRBV19 to TRBJ2-5; perhaps TRBD2 as D (5 bases). Germline values: CDR1 LNHDA, CDR2 SQIVND (reference sequence). Trimming left V 3 bases short and J 0 bases short, with 14 bases between. The CDR3 totals 16 residues. The CDR3 coding sequence is TGTGCCAGTAGTATTGTCCTTGCCGGGAACCAAGAGACCCAGTACTTC. Protein product: CASSIVLAGNQETQYF.

The gene calls are TRBV27 and TRBJ1-2; no clear D gene. The germline gives CDR1 MNHEY, CDR2 SMNVEV (reference sequence). The CDR3 sequence is 12 residues long. The V gene lost 7 bases and the J gene lost 3 bases, with 9 bases spanning the gap. CDR3 DNA: TGTGCCAGCATGGCTAATGACTATGGCTACACCTTC. As protein: CASMANDYGYTF.

V and J are TRBV7-6 and TRBJ2-7; no clear D. From germline, CDR1 is SGHVS and CDR2 FNYEAQ. This CDR3 is 15 amino acids long. Trimming removed 4 bases from V and 0 bases from J, with 13 bases in between. CDR3 in amino acids: CASSYRAAGSYEQYF. CDR3 nucleotide sequence: TGTGCCAGCAGCTATCGGGCAGCAGGCTCCTACGAGCAGTACTTC.